Listed here are 14 T cell receptor beta chains from one sample, sequenced in a study of long-term antiretroviral therapy in people with HIV. At survey level, the immunoSEQ assay was run in its v3.0 version. Sequencing used immunoSEQ multiplex PCR; TCRdb keeps in-frame clones, though not all of them. The sample lists under 50,000 clones, roughly nine tenths occurring once. The specimen comprised unsorted PBMCs, sampled 0.1 years before starting antiretroviral therapy. Source of these receptors: a woman aged 50 to 60 with HIV.

This sequence joins TRBV7-2 and TRBJ2-5; 13 bases match TRBD2. V trimming: 6 bases; J trimming: 2 bases; junction bases outside the gene matches: 3. Germline V CDR1 and CDR2: SGHTA, FQGNSA. The CDR3 is 15 amino acids. This chain's CDR3 is CASRLGLAGQETQYF. DNA of the CDR3: TGTGCCAGCAGACTGGGACTAGCGGGGCAAGAGACCCAGTACTTC.

The chain couples TRBV18 to TRBJ2-7; D ambiguous. Germline loops: CDR1 KGHSH, CDR2 LQKENI. V lost 2 bases and J 4 bases, leaving 6 bases between the germline ends. This CDR3 is built from 12 residues. CDR3 coding DNA: TGTGCCAGCTCACCAGGCAATTACGAGCAGTACTTC. Protein product: CASSPGNYEQYF. Using reference TRBV18 and TRBJ2-7 for the parts outside the CDR3, the full variable domain is NAGVMQNPRHLVRRRGQEARLRCSPMKGHSHVYWYRQLPEEGLKFMVYLQKENIIDESGMPKERFSAEFPKEGPSILRIQQVVRGDSAAYFCASSPGNYEQYFGPGTRLTVT.

The V gene is TRBV6-6, the J gene TRBJ2-5; D perhaps matches TRBD1 (5 bases). Germline lookup yields CDR1 MNHNY and CDR2 SVGAGI (reference sequence). V was shortened by 4 bases and J by 2 bases, with 11 bases between the two germline ends. This CDR3 comprises 14 residues. DNA for the CDR3: TGTGCCAGCAGTTTCCGACAGATTCAAGAGACCCAGTACTTC. This sequence encodes CASSFRQIQETQYF.

The chain employs TRBV30 and TRBJ1-2; tentative D call: TRBD1 (6 bases). This CDR3 spans 13 amino acids. Per the germline V gene, CDR1 is GTSNPN and CDR2 is SVGIG (reference sequence). CDR3 amino acids: CASRSGENYGYTF. In DNA form, the CDR3 reads TGTGCGTCCCGTTCAGGGGAGAACTATGGCTACACCTTC.

The V call is TRBV4-3, the J call TRBJ1-1; D perhaps matches TRBD1 (6 bases). The CDR3 runs 15 residues. Germline CDR1 LGHNA, CDR2 YSLEER. Trimming took 1 base from V and 1 from J, leaving 10 bases between them. The CDR3 nucleotides read TGCGCCAGCAGCCAAGGCCGGGGGCAGAACACTGAAGCTTTCTTT. This translates into CASSQGRGQNTEAFF.

This clone was detected a few times. The gene calls are TRBV2 and TRBJ1-5, with D possibly being TRBD1 (5 bases). CDR1 is SNHLY, CDR2 FYNNEI, per germline. V dropped 5 bases and J dropped 5 bases, with 19 bases sitting between them. The CDR3 is made up of 16 amino acids. CDR3 in amino acids: CASSRQGAGSDQPQHF. In DNA form, the CDR3 reads TGTGCCAGCAGTCGTCAGGGAGCGGGCTCTGATCAGCCCCAGCATTTT.

The chain uses TRBV7-2 and TRBJ1-3, with D possibly being TRBD1 (6 bases). The CDR3 is 14 residues long. V was clipped by 4 bases and J by 0 bases, with 7 bases between them. Germline values: CDR1 SGHTA, CDR2 FQGNSA. The CDR3 is CASSSQGSGNTIYF. Written as DNA, the CDR3 is TGTGCCAGCAGCTCACAGGGCTCTGGAAACACCATATATTTT.

The chain employs TRBV18 and TRBJ2-2; tentative D call: TRBD2 (5 bases). Germline V gene lookup returns CDR1 KGHSH and CDR2 LQKENI. The CDR3 has 17 residues. V was shortened by 3 bases and J by 4 bases, with 18 bases between the two germline ends. CDR3 residues: CASSPGVKGRTTGELFF. CDR3 sequence (DNA): TGTGCCAGCTCACCGGGAGTCAAAGGGAGAACCACCGGGGAGCTGTTTTTT.

The CDR3 DNA sequence: TGTGCCAGCAGCTCCCGGACGGTCGGGGACGGGGAGCTGTTTTTT. It codes for CASSSRTVGDGELFF. The chain recombines TRBV5-4 with TRBJ2-2; D might be TRBD2 (5 bases). There are 15 residues in the CDR3. V lost 3 bases and J lost 7, with 16 bases in between. Germline CDR1 is SGHNT and CDR2 is YYREEE (reference sequence).

The rearrangement links TRBV7-9 to TRBJ1-1; no definite D call. The germline CDR1 and CDR2 sequences are SEHNR and FQNEAQ (reference sequence). Deletions cut 1 base from V and 2 bases from J, with 5 bases between. This CDR3 contains 13 residues. As DNA, the CDR3 is TGTGCCAGCAGCTTAGGTAGTAACACTGAAGCTTTCTTT. Its protein product is CASSLGSNTEAFF.

The chain employs TRBV19 and TRBJ1-1; D is possibly TRBD1 (5 bases). Germline loops: CDR1 LNHDA, CDR2 SQIVND (reference sequence). The CDR3 is 13 amino acids. V lost 6 bases and J 4 bases, leaving 12 bases between the germline ends. In DNA form, the CDR3 reads TGTGCCAGTAGGGTTGCAGGGAGCACTGAAGCTTTCTTT. Its translation: CASRVAGSTEAFF.

The chain recombines TRBV5-4 with TRBJ2-1, with 8 positions matching TRBD2. This CDR3 has 16 amino acids. In germline, CDR1 is SGHNT, CDR2 YYREEE (reference sequence). Trimming took 0 bases from V and 3 from J; bases not matched to a gene: 5. Here the CDR3 reads CASSLGARGDYNEQFF. Written as DNA, the CDR3 is TGTGCCAGCAGCTTGGGAGCGCGGGGGGACTACAATGAGCAGTTCTTC.

J is TRBJ2-3 and V is TRBV5-1; 13 bases are shared with TRBD2. Trimming cost V 0 bases and J 2 bases; bases outside gene matches: 3. The CDR3 is made up of 17 amino acids. Germline lookup yields CDR1 SGHRS and CDR2 YFSETQ. The CDR3 is CASSLGLAGGPTDTQYF. Written as DNA, the CDR3 is TGCGCCAGCAGCTTGGGACTAGCGGGGGGCCCCACAGATACGCAGTATTTT.

This clone was recorded a few times. The chain employs TRBV10-3 and TRBJ2-7; TRBD2 agrees at 8 bases. The trim removed 3 bases at V and 0 bases at J, leaving 4 bases unmatched. Germline V gene sequence: CDR1 ENHRY, CDR2 SYGVKD. The CDR3 has 15 amino acids. CDR3 loop: CAISDPAGDSYEQYF. In DNA form, the CDR3 reads TGTGCCATCAGTGATCCAGCGGGGGACTCCTACGAGCAGTACTTC.